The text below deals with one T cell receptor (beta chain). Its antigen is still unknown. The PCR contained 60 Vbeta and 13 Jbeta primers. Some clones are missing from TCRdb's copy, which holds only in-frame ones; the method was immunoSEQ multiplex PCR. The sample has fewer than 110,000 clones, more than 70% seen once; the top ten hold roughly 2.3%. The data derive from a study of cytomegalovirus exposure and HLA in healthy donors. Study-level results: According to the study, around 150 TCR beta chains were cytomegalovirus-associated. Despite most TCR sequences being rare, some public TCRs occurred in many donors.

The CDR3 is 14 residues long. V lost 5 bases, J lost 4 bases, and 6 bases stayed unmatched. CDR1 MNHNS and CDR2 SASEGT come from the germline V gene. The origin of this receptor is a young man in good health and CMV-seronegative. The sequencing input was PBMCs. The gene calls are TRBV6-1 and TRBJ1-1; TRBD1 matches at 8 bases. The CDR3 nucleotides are TGTGCCAGCAGTCCACAGGGGGGTACCACTGAAGCTTTCTTT. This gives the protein CASSPQGGTTEAFF.